This T cell receptor beta chain was observed in a study of regulatory T cells in long-lasting Graves disease. General study points: Accuracy might have suffered from few samples.

To make TCR beta libraries, researchers used iRepertoire HTBI primers and Arm-PCR of CDR3 regions. TCRdb re-derived calls from the multiplex PCR reads in MiXCR, one entry per CDR3 protein. The table shows 360,000 or so distinct CDR3 sequences, with about 12% occurring only once. Notes on this clonotype: Its antigen is not known. One base away lies a much larger clone, so this may be a sequencing read error.

As for time point: newly diagnosed GD, antithyroid drugs for less than 3 months. Making the TCR library involved RNA that had been extracted from PBMCs. The guidelines of the American Thyroid Association were the basis for diagnosing Graves' disease. V dropped 8 bases and J dropped 6 bases, with 16 bases sitting between them. Germline-derived CDR1 and CDR2 are SEHNR and FQNEAQ (reference sequence). This CDR3 is 14 amino acids long. These same records also appear under a second study, on T cells in Graves' hyperthyroidism and ophthalmopathy. That work contributes: Clonotypes that were expanded in thyroid above 0.001 mostly appeared in blood too.

Sequences were derived from peripheral blood mononuclear cells (PBMCs), sampled at new diagnosis, from a patient treated with antithyroid drugs. The clonotype originates from a woman between 18 and 29 years old with Graves disease. The rearrangement links TRBV7-9 to TRBJ2-2; the D gene is possibly TRBD1 (6 bases). The CDR3 coding sequence is TGTGCCAGCGGCTACACAGGGTGGGCCGGGGAGCTGTTTTTT. Protein product: CASGYTGWAGELFF. The variable domain in full, with the rest retrieved from reference TRBV7-9 and TRBJ2-2, is DTGVSQNPRHKITKRGQNVTFRCDPISEHNRLYWYRQTLGQGPEFLTYFQNEAQLEKSRLLSDRFSAERPKGSFSTLEIQRTEQGDSAMYLCASGYTGWAGELFFGEGSRLTVL.